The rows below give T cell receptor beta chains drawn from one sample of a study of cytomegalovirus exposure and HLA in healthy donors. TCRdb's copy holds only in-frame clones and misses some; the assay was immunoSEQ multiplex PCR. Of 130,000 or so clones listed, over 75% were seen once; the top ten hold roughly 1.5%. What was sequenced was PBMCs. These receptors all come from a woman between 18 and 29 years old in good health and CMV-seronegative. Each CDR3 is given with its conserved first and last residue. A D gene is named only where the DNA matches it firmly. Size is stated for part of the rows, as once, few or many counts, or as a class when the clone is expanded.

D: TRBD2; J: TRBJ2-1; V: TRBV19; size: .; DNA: TGTGCCAGTAGCCACGGCGGGGGGCCAAACAATGAGCAGTTCTTC; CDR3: CASSHGGGPNNEQFF
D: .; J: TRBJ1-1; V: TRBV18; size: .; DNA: TGTGCCAGCTCCCCCTTCCCCACACGCGAACCCAGGGGGAACACTGAAGCTTTCTTT; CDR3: CASSPFPTREPRGNTEAFF
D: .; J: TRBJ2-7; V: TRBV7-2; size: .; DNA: TGTGCCAGCAGCTTAGACCGGAGCTCCTACGAGCAGTACTTC; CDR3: CASSLDRSSYEQYF
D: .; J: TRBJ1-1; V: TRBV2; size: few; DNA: TGTGCCAGCCACTCCAGAGGGAACACTGAAGCTTTCTTT; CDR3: CASHSRGNTEAFF
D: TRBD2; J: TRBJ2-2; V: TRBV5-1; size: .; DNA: TGCGCCAGCAGCCCCGGGACTAGCGGGGACACCGGGGAGCTGTTTTTT; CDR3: CASSPGTSGDTGELFF
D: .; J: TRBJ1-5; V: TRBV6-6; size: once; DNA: TGTGCCAGCAGTTACTTCGGCAGGGGAGGCAATCAGCCCCAGCATTTT; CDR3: CASSYFGRGGNQPQHF
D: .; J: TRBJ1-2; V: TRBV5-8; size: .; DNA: TGTGCCAGCAGCTTGGGGTTAGGGGGCTATGGCTACACCTTC; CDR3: CASSLGLGGYGYTF
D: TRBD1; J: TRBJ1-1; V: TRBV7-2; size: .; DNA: TGTGCCAGCAGCCCAAGACAGGGGTTCACCTTTCAGAACACTGAAGCTTTCTTT; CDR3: CASSPRQGFTFQNTEAFF
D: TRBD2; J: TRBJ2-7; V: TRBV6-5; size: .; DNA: TGTGCCAGCAGTTACGCTAGCGGGGGGAGCTACGAGCAGTACTTC; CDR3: CASSYASGGSYEQYF
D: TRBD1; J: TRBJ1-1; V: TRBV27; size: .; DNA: TGTGCCAGCAGTACACTTGACAGGGTGACTGAAGCTTTCTTT; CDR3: CASSTLDRVTEAFF
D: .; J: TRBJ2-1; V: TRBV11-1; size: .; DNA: TGTGCCAGCAGCTTAAGGGGGGGCCTACGTTCTAGGGGCAATGAGCAGTTCTTC; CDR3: CASSLRGGLRSRGNEQFF